The rows below give T cell receptor beta chains drawn from one sample of a study of T cells in localized non-small cell lung cancer. Repertoires were generated with immunoSEQ multiplex PCR, while TCRdb's copy carries only in-frame clones and drops some. The sample lists approximately 70,000 clones; 81% were seen once. Source: PBMCs, taken before any cancer treatment. Receptor source: a man aged 35 to 69 with stage II lung adenocarcinoma. CDR3s include the opening cysteine and the closing phenylalanine or tryptophan. The D gene is left open where the match is weak. Where a row states a size, it is once, few, many or the class of an expanded clone; other rows omit it.

d_call: .
clone_size: once
j_call: TRBJ1-2
v_call: TRBV6-1
cdr3_nt: TGTGCCAGCAGTGAATCTGGGGTAGTGATCTATGGCTACACCTTC
cdr3_aa: CASSESGVVIYGYTF

d_call: TRBD2
clone_size: .
j_call: TRBJ2-2
v_call: TRBV7-6
cdr3_nt: TGTGCCAGCAGCTTAGTAACTAGCGGTATAACCACCGGGGAGCTGTTTTTT
cdr3_aa: CASSLVTSGITTGELFF

d_call: .
clone_size: .
j_call: TRBJ1-4
v_call: TRBV25-1
cdr3_nt: TGTGCCAGCAGCGATCTCCGGGACAATAATGAAAAACTGTTTTTT
cdr3_aa: CASSDLRDNNEKLFF

d_call: .
clone_size: .
j_call: TRBJ2-7
v_call: TRBV18
cdr3_nt: TGTGCCAGCTCCCCTGATACGAGGACGGAGTACTTC
cdr3_aa: CASSPDTRTEYF

d_call: .
clone_size: .
j_call: TRBJ1-5
v_call: TRBV6-6
cdr3_nt: TGTGCCAGCAGCACGGGGGGGGGTCTCGATCAGCCCCAGCATTTT
cdr3_aa: CASSTGGGLDQPQHF

d_call: .
clone_size: .
j_call: TRBJ2-5
v_call: TRBV5-1
cdr3_nt: TGCGCCAGCAGCTTCTCTAGCGCAAACCAAGAGACCCAGTACTTC
cdr3_aa: CASSFSSANQETQYF

d_call: TRBD2
clone_size: .
j_call: TRBJ2-1
v_call: TRBV4-1
cdr3_nt: TGCGCCAGCAGCCCCACGGTGGGGGCGGGAGGGCCTAATGAGCAGTTCTTC
cdr3_aa: CASSPTVGAGGPNEQFF

d_call: .
clone_size: .
j_call: TRBJ2-7
v_call: TRBV6-1
cdr3_nt: TGTGCCAGCAGTGAAAGACAGGCGATCTACGAGCAGTACTTC
cdr3_aa: CASSERQAIYEQYF

d_call: TRBD2
clone_size: .
j_call: TRBJ2-2
v_call: TRBV7-2
cdr3_nt: TGTGCCAGCAGCTCGGGACTAGCGGGGGGATACACCGGGGAGCTGTTTTTT
cdr3_aa: CASSSGLAGGYTGELFF

d_call: TRBD2
clone_size: .
j_call: TRBJ2-7
v_call: TRBV6-6
cdr3_nt: TGTGCCAGCAGTTTCTCGACTAGCGGGAGAGCGGCCGAGCAGTACTTC
cdr3_aa: CASSFSTSGRAAEQYF

d_call: .
clone_size: .
j_call: TRBJ2-1
v_call: TRBV7-7
cdr3_nt: TGTGCTAGCAGCCCCAGCCACGGGAGCTCCTACAATGAGCAGTTCTTC
cdr3_aa: CASSPSHGSSYNEQFF

d_call: TRBD1
clone_size: .
j_call: TRBJ1-1
v_call: TRBV5-1
cdr3_nt: TGCGCCAGCAGCCCGACAGGGGGGTATAACACTGAAGCTTTCTTT
cdr3_aa: CASSPTGGYNTEAFF

d_call: .
clone_size: .
j_call: TRBJ2-3
v_call: TRBV19
cdr3_nt: TGTGCCAGTAGTCCGGAGGGCCTGAACACAGATACGCAGTATTTT
cdr3_aa: CASSPEGLNTDTQYF

d_call: TRBD2
clone_size: few
j_call: TRBJ2-1
v_call: TRBV5-6
cdr3_nt: TGTGCCAGCAGCTCCCGGGGGGGAGCGGACTACAATGAGCAGTTCTTC
cdr3_aa: CASSSRGGADYNEQFF

d_call: .
clone_size: .
j_call: TRBJ2-7
v_call: TRBV7-9
cdr3_nt: TGTGCCAGCAGCTTAGACCTCTCCTACGAGCAGTACTTC
cdr3_aa: CASSLDLSYEQYF